This entry features one TCR beta chain sequence. This record belongs to a study of blood T cell repertoires in COVID-19. The overall study: Samples of COVID-19 (acute and convalescent) were obtained from the United States, Italy and Spain.

In the original processing: Estimation of nucleated cell counts was performed using reference gene primer amplification. Method: immunoSEQ multiplex PCR; TCRdb's copy keeps in-frame clones and lacks some. For V, J and clone size, that table is used; D and trimming come from the DNA. The table lists roughly 250,000 clones, under 85% of them singletons, with 0.85% to 0.9% in the top ten. The sequencing input was peripheral blood. The sequence was collected from a human donor with COVID-19, enrolled during active disease. The donor label of this sample is uncertain.

CDR3 region: CASRSPGGNTIYF. The CDR3 DNA follows: TGTGCCAGCAGAAGCCCGGGGGGAAACACCATATATTTT. V gene TRBV27 combines with J gene TRBJ1-3; D is unclear. The CDR3 sequence is 13 residues long. Germline lookup yields CDR1 MNHEY and CDR2 SMNVEV (reference sequence). V lost 6 bases and J 4 bases, leaving 10 bases between the germline ends.